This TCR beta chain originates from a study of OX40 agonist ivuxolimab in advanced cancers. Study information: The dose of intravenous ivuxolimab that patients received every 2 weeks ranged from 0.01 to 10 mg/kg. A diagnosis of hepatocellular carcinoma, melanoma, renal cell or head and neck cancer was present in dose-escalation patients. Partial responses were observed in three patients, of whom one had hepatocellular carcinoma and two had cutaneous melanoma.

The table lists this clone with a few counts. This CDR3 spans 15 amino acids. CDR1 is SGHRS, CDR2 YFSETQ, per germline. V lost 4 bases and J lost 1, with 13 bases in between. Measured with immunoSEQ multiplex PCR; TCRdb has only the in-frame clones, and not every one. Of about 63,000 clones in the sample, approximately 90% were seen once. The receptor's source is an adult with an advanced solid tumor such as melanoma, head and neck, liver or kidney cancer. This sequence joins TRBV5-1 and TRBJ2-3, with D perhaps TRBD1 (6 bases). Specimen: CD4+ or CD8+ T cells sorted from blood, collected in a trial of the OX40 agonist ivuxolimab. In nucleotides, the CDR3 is TGCGCCAGCAGCGAACAGGGCTCCCGCACAGATACGCAGTATTTT. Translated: CASSEQGSRTDTQYF.